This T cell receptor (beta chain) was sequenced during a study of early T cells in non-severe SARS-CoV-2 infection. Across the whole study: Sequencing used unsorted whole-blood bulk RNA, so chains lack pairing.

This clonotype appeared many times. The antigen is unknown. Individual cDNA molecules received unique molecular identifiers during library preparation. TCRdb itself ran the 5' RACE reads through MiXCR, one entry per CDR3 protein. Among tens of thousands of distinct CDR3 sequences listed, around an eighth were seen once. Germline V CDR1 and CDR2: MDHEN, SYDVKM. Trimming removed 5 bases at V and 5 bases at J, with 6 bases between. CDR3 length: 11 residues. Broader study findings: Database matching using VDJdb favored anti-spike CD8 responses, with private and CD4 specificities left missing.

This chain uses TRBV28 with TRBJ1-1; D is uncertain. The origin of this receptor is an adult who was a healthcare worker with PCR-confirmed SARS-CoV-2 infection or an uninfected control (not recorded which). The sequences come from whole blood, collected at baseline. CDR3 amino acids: CASSTGTEAFF. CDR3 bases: TGTGCCAGCAGTACTGGTACTGAAGCTTTCTTT. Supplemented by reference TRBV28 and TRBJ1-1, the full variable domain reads DVKVTQSSRYLVKRTGEKVFLECVQDMDHENMFWYRQDPGLGLRLIYFSYDVKMKEKGDIPEGYSVSREKKERFSLILESASTNQTSMYLCASSTGTEAFFGQGTRLTVV.